A single sample is the source of the 6 T cell receptor beta chains below, sequenced in a study of OX40 agonist ivuxolimab in advanced cancers. Method: immunoSEQ multiplex PCR; TCRdb's copy keeps in-frame clones and lacks some. Of about 94,000 clones in the sample, approximately 92% were seen once. The sample here was CD4+ or CD8+ T cells sorted from blood, taken in a trial of the OX40 agonist ivuxolimab. These receptors came from an adult with an advanced solid tumor such as melanoma, head and neck, liver or kidney cancer.

This clone appeared once. The rearrangement uses TRBV20-1 and TRBJ2-1, with D uncertain. V was shortened by 5 bases and J by 5 bases, with 4 bases between the two germline ends. This CDR3 contains 10 residues. Germline loops: CDR1 DFQATT, CDR2 SNEGSKA (reference sequence). The DNA for the CDR3 is TGCAGTGCTTGGAACAATGAGCAGTTCTTC. As protein: CSAWNNEQFF.

This clone occurred once. CDR3 sequence reads: CASSLMPGLADTDTQYF. The CDR3 DNA reads TGTGCCAGCAGTTTAATGCCGGGACTAGCGGACACAGATACGCAGTATTTT. The J gene is TRBJ2-3, the V gene TRBV27, with TRBD2 matching 11 bases. The germline gives CDR1 MNHEY, CDR2 SMNVEV (reference sequence). Trimming cost V 2 bases and J 2 bases; bases outside gene matches: 6. This CDR3 region has 17 residues.

The chain couples TRBV4-1 to TRBJ1-5; 8 positions agree with TRBD1. Trimming took 4 bases from V and 7 from J; bases not matched to a gene: 9. This CDR3 contains 15 residues. Germline V gene sequence: CDR1 MGHRA, CDR2 YSYEKL. In DNA form, the CDR3 reads TGCGCCAGCAGCCGAGGCAGGGGGCAGGAGCAGCCCCAGCATTTT. Residues: CASSRGRGQEQPQHF.

V usage is TRBV4-1 and J usage is TRBJ2-1; D is uncertain. V lost 0 bases to trimming and J lost 4 bases, with 1 base between them. This CDR3 region has 12 residues. Looked up from germline, CDR1 is MGHRA and CDR2 is YSYEKL. The CDR3 nucleotides are TGCGCCAGCAGCCAAGATTACAATGAGCAGTTCTTC. This translates into CASSQDYNEQFF.

The gene calls are TRBV27 and TRBJ2-5; 15 bases are a match to TRBD2. This CDR3 has 15 residues. Germline lookup yields CDR1 MNHEY and CDR2 SMNVEV (reference sequence). The J segment lost 5 bases and the V segment lost 2 bases, leaving 0 bases of the junction unmatched. The CDR3 DNA follows: TGTGCCAGCAGTTTAGGGACTAGCGGGGGGGAGACCCAGTACTTC. Its protein is CASSLGTSGGETQYF.

The chain uses TRBV9 and TRBJ1-3; D not certain. CDR1 is SGDLS, CDR2 YYNGEE, per germline. There are 15 residues in the CDR3. Trimming took off 0 bases at V and 1 base at J, with 8 bases between the two ends. CDR3 amino acids: CASSVGRGSGNTIYF. DNA for the CDR3: TGTGCCAGCAGCGTAGGACGAGGGTCTGGAAACACCATATATTTT. Supplemented by reference TRBV9 and TRBJ1-3, the full variable domain reads DSGVTQTPKHLITATGQRVTLRCSPRSGDLSVYWYQQSLDQGLQFLIQYYNGEERAKGNILERFSAQQFPDLHSELNLSSLELGDSALYFCASSVGRGSGNTIYFGEGSWLTVV.